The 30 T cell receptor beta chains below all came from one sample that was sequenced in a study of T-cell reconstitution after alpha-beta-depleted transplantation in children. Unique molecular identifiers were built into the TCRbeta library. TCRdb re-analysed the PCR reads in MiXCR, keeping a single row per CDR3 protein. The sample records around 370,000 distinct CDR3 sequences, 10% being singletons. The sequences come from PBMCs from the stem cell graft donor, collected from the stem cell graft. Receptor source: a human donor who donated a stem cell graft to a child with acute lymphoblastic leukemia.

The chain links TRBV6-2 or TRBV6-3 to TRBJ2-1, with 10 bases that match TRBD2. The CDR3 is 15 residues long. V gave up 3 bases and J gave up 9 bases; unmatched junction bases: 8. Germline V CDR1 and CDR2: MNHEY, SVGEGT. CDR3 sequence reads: CASSYITSGTIEQFF. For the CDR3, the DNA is TGTGCCAGCAGTTATATCACTAGCGGGACAATTGAGCAGTTCTTC.

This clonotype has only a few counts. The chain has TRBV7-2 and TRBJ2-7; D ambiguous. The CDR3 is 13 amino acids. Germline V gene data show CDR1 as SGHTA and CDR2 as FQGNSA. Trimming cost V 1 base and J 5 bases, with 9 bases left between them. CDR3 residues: CASSLEGFDEQYF. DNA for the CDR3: TGTGCCAGCAGCTTAGAAGGATTTGACGAGCAGTACTTC.

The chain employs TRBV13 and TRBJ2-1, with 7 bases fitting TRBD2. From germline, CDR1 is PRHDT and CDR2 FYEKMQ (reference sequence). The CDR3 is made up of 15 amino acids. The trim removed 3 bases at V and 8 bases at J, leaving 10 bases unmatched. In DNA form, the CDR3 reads TGTGCCAGCAGCTTCGCGGGAGCGCGGGGCTATGAGCAGTTCTTC. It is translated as CASSFAGARGYEQFF. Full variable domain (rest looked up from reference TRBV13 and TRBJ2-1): AAGVIQSPRHLIKEKRETATLKCYPIPRHDTVYWYQQGPGQDPQFLISFYEKMQSDKGSIPDRFSAQQFSDYHSELNMSSLELGDSALYFCASSFAGARGYEQFFGPGTRLTVL.

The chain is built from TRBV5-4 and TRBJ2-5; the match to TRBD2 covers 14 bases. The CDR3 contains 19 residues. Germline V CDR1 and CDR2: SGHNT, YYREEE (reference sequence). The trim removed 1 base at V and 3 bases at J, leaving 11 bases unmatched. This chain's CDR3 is CASSLIPGLAGVVEETQYF. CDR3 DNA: TGTGCCAGCAGCTTGATCCCGGGACTAGCGGGAGTTGTGGAAGAGACCCAGTACTTC.

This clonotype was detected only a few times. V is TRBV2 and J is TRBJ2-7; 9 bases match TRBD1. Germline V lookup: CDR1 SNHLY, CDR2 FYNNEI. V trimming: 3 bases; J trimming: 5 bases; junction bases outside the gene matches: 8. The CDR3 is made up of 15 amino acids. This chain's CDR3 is CASSEWGQGNHEQYF. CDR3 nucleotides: TGTGCCAGCAGTGAGTGGGGACAGGGTAATCACGAGCAGTACTTC. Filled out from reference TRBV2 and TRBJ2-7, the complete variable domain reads EPEVTQTPSHQVTQMGQEVILRCVPISNHLYFYWYRQILGQKVEFLVSFYNNEISEKSEIFDDQFSVERPDGSNFTLKIRSTKLEDSAMYFCASSEWGQGNHEQYFGPGTRLTVT.

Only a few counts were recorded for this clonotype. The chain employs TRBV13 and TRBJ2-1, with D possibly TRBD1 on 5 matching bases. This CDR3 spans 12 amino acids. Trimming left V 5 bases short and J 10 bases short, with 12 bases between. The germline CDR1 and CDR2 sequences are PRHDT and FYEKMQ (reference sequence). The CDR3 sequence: CASSRMTDEQFF. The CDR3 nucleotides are TGTGCCAGCAGCCGTATGACAGACGAGCAGTTCTTC.

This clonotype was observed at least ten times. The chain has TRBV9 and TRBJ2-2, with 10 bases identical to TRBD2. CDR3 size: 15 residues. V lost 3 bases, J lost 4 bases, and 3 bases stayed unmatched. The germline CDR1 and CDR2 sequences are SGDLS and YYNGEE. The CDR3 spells CASSEREGGTGELFF. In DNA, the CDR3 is TGTGCCAGCAGCGAGCGGGAGGGTGGCACCGGGGAGCTGTTTTTT.

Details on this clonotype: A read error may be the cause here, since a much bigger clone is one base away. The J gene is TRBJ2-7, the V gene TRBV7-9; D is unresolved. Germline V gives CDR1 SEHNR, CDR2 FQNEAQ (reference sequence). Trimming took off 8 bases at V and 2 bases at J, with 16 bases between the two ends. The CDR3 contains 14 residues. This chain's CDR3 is CASGPTGPAYEQYF. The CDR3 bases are TGTGCCAGCGGCCCTACGGGCCCTGCCTACGAGCAGTACTTC.

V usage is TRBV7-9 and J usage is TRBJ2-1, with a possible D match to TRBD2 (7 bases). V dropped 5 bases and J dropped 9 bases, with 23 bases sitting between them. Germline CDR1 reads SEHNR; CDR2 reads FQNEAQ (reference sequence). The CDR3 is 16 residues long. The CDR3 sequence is CASSPIIKGGAAEQFF. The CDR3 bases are TGTGCCAGCAGCCCGATTATCAAGGGGGGGGCCGCTGAGCAGTTCTTC.

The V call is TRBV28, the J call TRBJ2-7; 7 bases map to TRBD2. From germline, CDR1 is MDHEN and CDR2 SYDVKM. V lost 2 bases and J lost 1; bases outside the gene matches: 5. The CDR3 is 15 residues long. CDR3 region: CASSLILAESYEQYF. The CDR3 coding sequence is TGTGCCAGCAGTTTAATCCTAGCGGAATCCTACGAGCAGTACTTC.

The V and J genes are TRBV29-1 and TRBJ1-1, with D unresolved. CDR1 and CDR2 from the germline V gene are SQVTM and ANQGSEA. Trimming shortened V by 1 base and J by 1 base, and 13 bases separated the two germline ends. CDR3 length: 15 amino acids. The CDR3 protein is CSVEGLEGSNTEAFF. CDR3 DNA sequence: TGCAGCGTTGAAGGGTTGGAGGGTTCGAACACTGAAGCTTTCTTT.

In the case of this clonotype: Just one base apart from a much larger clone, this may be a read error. CDR3 residues: CSASGTSALMLPNLAKNSQYF. CDR3 DNA sequence: TGCAGTGCTAGCGGGACTAGCGCACTAATGCTACCCAATTTAGCCAAAAACAGTCAGTACTTC. The chain recombines TRBV20-1 with TRBJ2-4; 10 bases fit TRBD2. This CDR3 is 21 amino acids long. Germline CDR1 DFQATT, CDR2 SNEGSKA (reference sequence).

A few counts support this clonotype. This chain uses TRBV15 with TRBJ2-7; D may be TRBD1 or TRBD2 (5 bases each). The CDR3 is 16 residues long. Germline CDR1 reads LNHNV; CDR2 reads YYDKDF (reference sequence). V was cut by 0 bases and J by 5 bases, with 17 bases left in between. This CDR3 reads CATSRDQGVGSDEQYF. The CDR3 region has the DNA TGTGCCACCAGCAGAGATCAGGGTGTGGGTAGCGACGAGCAGTACTTC.

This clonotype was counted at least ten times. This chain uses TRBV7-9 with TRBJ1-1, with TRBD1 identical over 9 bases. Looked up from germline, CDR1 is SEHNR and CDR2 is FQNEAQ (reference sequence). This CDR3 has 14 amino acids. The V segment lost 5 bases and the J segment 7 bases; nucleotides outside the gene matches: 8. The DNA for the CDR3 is TGTGCCAGCAGCCCGGCGGACAGGGGCTTTGAAGCTTTCTTT. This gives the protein CASSPADRGFEAFF. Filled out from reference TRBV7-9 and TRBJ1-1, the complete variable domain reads DTGVSQNPRHKITKRGQNVTFRCDPISEHNRLYWYRQTLGQGPEFLTYFQNEAQLEKSRLLSDRFSAERPKGSFSTLEIQRTEQGDSAMYLCASSPADRGFEAFFGQGTRLTVV.

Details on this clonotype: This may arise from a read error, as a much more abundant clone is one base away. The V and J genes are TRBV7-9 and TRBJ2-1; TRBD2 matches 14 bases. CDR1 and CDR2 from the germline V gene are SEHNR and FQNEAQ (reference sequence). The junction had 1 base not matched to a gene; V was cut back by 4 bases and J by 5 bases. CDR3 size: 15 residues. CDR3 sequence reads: CASSWTSGRNNEQFF. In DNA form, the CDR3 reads TGTGCCAGCAGCTGGACTAGCGGGAGGAACAATGAGCAGTTCTTC.

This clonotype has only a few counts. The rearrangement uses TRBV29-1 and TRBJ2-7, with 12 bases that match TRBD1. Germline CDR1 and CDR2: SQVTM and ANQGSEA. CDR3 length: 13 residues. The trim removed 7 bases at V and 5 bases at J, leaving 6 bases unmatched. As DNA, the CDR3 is TGCAGCGCCTCGGGACAGGGGGCTAACGAGCAGTACTTC. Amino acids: CSASGQGANEQYF.

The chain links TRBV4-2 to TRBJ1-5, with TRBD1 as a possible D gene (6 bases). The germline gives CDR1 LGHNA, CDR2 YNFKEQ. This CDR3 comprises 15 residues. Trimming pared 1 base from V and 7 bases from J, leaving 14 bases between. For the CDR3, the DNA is TGTGCCAGCAGCCAAGGTGCAGGGGCGGGCCAGCCCCAGCATTTT. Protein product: CASSQGAGAGQPQHF.

CDR3 amino acids: CASGLGDSQETQYF. The CDR3, as DNA: TGTGCCAGCGGGCTCGGGGACAGCCAAGAGACCCAGTACTTC. V is TRBV28 and J is TRBJ2-5, with 7 nucleotides matching TRBD1. CDR1 and CDR2 from the germline V gene are MDHEN and SYDVKM. V dropped 8 bases and J dropped 1; count of bases not matched to a gene: 7. The CDR3 spans 14 residues.

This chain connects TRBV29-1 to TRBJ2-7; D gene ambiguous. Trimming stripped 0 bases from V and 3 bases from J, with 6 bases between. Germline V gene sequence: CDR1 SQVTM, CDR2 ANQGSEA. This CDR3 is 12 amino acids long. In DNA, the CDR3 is TGCAGCGTTGAAGAGGGGTACTACGAGCAGTACTTC. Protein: CSVEEGYYEQYF.

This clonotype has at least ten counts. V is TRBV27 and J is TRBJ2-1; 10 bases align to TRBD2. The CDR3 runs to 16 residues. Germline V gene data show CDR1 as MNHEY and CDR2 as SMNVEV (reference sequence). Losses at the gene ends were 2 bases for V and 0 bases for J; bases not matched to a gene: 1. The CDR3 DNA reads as TGTGCCAGCAGTTTAACTAGCGGGGTCTCCTACAATGAGCAGTTCTTC. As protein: CASSLTSGVSYNEQFF.

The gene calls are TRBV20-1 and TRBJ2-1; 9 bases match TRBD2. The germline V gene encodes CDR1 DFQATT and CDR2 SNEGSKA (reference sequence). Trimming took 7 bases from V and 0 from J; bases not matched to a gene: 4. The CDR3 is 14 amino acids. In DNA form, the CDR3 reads TGCAGTGTCGCGGGGGGGTCCTCCTACAATGAGCAGTTCTTC. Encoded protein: CSVAGGSSYNEQFF.

The DNA for the CDR3 is TGTGCCACTTTAGGGAGCGGAAGCTACAATGAGCAGTTCTTC. Its protein product is CATLGSGSYNEQFF. The V call is TRBV12-3 or TRBV12-4, the J call TRBJ2-1, with TRBD2 as a possible D gene (5 bases). The CDR3 covers 14 residues. Between the trimmed V and J ends, which lost 10 bases and 3 bases, there was a span of 16 bases.

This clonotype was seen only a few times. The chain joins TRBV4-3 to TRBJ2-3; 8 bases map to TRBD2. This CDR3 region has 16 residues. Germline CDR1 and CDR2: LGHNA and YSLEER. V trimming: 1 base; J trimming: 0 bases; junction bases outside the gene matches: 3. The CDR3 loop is CASSQVAGPSTDTQYF. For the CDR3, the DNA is TGCGCCAGCAGCCAAGTAGCGGGACCTAGCACAGATACGCAGTATTTT.

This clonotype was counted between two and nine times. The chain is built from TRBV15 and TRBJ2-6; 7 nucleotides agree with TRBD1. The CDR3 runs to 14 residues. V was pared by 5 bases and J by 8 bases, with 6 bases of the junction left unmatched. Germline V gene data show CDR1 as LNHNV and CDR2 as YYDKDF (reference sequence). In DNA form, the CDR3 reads TGTGCCACCAGCGGTCAGGGGGTTACCAACGTCCTGACTTTC. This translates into CATSGQGVTNVLTF. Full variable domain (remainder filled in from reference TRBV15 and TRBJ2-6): DAMVIQNPRYQVTQFGKPVTLSCSQTLNHNVMYWYQQKSSQAPKLLFHYYDKDFNNEADTPDNFQSRRPNTSFCFLDIRSPGLGDTAMYLCATSGQGVTNVLTFGAGSRLTVL.

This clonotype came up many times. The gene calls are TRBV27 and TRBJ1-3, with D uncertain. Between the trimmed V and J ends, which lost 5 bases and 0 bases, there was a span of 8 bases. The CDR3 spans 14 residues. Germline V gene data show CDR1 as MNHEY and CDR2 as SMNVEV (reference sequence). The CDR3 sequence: CASSPLPSGNTIYF. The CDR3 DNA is TGTGCCAGCAGTCCACTTCCCTCTGGAAACACCATATATTTT.

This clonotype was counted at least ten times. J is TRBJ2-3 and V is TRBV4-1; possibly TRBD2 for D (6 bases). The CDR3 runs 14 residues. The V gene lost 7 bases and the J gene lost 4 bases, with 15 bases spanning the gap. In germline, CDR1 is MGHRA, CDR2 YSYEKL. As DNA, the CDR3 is TGCGCCAGCAAGGAGGGTTCTACGGCAGATACGCAGTATTTT. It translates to CASKEGSTADTQYF.

The DNA of the CDR3 is TGTGCCAGCAGCCCGCAGGAGAACACTGAAGCTTTCTTT. Translating gives CASSPQENTEAFF. This chain connects TRBV7-9 to TRBJ1-1; no firm D call. The V gene lost 5 bases and the J gene lost 1 base, with 8 bases spanning the gap. The CDR3 has 13 residues. Germline V CDR1 and CDR2: SEHNR, FQNEAQ (reference sequence).

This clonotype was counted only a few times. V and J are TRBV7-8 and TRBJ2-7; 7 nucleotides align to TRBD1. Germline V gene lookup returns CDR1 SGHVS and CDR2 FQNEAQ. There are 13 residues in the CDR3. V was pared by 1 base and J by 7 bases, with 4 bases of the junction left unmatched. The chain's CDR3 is CASSLVSGGEQYF. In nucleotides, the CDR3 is TGTGCCAGCAGCTTAGTATCAGGGGGTGAGCAGTACTTC.

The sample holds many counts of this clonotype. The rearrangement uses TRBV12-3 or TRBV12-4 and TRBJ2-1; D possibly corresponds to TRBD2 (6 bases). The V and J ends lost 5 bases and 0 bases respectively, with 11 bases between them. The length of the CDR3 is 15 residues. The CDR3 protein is CASSSGSSSYNEQFF. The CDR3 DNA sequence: TGTGCCAGCAGTAGCGGGTCTAGCTCCTACAATGAGCAGTTCTTC.

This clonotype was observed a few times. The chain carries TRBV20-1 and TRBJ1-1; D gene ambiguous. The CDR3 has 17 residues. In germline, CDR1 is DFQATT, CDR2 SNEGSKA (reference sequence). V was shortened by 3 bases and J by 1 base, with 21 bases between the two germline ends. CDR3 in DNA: TGCAGTGCTAGCCCCTGGCTTGAAGACCGTTCGAACACTGAAGCTTTCTTT. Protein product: CSASPWLEDRSNTEAFF.